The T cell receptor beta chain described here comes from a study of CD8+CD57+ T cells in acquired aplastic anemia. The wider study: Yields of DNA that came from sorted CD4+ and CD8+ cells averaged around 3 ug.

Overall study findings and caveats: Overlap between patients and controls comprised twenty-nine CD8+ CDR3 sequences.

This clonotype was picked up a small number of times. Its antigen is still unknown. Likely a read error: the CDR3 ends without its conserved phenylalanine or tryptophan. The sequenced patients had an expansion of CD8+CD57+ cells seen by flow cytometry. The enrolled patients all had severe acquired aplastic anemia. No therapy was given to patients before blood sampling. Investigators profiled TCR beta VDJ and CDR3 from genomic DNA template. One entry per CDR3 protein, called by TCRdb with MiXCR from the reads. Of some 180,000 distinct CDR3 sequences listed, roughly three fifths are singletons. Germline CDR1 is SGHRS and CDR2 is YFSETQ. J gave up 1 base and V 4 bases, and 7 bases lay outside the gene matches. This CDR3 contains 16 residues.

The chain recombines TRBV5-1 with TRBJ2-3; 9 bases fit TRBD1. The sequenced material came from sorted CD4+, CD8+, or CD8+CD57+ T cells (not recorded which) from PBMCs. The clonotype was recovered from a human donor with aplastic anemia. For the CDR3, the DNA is TGCGCCAGCAGCCTGCCCCGGGACAGGGGCACAGATACGCAGTATCTT. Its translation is CASSLPRDRGTDTQYL.